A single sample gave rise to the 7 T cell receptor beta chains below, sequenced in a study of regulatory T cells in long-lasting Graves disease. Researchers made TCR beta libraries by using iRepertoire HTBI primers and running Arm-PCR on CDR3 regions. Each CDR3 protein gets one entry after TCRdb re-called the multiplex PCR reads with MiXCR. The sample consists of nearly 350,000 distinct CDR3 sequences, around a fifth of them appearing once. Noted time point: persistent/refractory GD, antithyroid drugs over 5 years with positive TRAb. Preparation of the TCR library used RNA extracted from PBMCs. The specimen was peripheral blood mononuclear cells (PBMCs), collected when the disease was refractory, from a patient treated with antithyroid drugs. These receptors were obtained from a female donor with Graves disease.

The CDR3 DNA reads as TGTGCCAGCAGTGGGATGAGGGACAGCTCTTCCATGAACACTGAAGCTTTCTTT. It codes for CASSGMRDSSSMNTEAFF. This rearrangement joins TRBV25-1 to TRBJ1-1; 7 bases agree with TRBD1. The CDR3 consists of 18 residues. The ends lost 4 bases at V and 0 bases at J; junction bases unmatched: 14. Germline CDR1 and CDR2: MGHDK and SYGVNS. Full variable domain (remainder filled in from reference TRBV25-1 and TRBJ1-1): EADIYQTPRYLVIGTGKKITLECSQTMGHDKMYWYQQDPGMELHLIHYSYGVNSTEKGDLSSESTVSRIRTEHFPLTLESARPSHTSQYLCASSGMRDSSSMNTEAFFGQGTRLTVV.

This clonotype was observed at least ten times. This chain's CDR3 is CASSESHRGELFF. CDR3 sequence (DNA): TGTGCCAGCAGTGAATCACACAGGGGGGAGCTGTTTTTT. This rearrangement joins TRBV6-1 to TRBJ2-2; D might be TRBD1 (5 bases). V lost 2 bases to trimming and J lost 8 bases, with 9 bases between them. CDR1 is MNHNS, CDR2 SASEGT, per germline. CDR3 length equals 13 residues.

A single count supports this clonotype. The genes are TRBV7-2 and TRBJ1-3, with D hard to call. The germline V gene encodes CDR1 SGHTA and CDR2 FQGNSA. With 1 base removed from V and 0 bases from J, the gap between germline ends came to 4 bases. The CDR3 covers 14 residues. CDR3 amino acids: CASSLGLSGNTIYF. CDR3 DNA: TGTGCCAGCAGCTTAGGCCTCTCTGGAAACACCATATATTTT.

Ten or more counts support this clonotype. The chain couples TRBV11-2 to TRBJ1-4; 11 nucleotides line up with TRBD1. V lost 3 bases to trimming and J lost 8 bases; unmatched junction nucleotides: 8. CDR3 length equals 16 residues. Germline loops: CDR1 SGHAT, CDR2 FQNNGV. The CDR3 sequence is CASSLTDRGLSEKLFF. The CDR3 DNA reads TGTGCCAGCAGCTTGACGGACAGGGGGCTCAGCGAAAAACTGTTTTTT.

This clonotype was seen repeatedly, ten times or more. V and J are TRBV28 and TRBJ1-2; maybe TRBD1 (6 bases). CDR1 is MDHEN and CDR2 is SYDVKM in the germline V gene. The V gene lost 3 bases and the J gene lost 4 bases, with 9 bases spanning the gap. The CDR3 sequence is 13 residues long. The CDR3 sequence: CASSFLGGYGYTF. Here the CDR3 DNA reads TGTGCCAGCAGTTTTCTAGGGGGCTATGGCTACACCTTC.

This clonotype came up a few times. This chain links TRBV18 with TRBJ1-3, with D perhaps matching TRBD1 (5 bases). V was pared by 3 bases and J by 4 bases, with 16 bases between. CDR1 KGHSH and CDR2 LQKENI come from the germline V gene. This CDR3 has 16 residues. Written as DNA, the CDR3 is TGTGCCAGCTCACCTAACCAGGGCAGAATAGGAAACACCATATATTTT. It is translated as CASSPNQGRIGNTIYF.

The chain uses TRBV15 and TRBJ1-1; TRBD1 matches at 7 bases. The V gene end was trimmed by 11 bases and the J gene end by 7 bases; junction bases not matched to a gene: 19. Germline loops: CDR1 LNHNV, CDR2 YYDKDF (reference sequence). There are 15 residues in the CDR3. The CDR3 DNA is TGTGCCTCGCGAAGGGGGCCGAATAGGGCCGATGAAGCTTTCTTT. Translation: CASRRGPNRADEAFF. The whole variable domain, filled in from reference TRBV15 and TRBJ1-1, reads DAMVIQNPRYQVTQFGKPVTLSCSQTLNHNVMYWYQQKSSQAPKLLFHYYDKDFNNEADTPDNFQSRRPNTSFCFLDIRSPGLGDTAMYLCASRRGPNRADEAFFGQGTRLTVV.